The sequence of this T cell receptor (beta chain) was determined in a study of blood T cell repertoires in COVID-19. Background on the study: PBMCs, B-cell-depleted T cells, or T cells were the source of the cDNA or gDNA that made up the material.

The germline V gene encodes CDR1 SGHNT and CDR2 YYREEE (reference sequence). The ends lost 4 bases at V and 7 bases at J; junction bases unmatched: 9. The CDR3 is 15 amino acids. In the original processing: How many nucleated cells were present was estimated from reference gene primer amplification. Profiling relied on immunoSEQ multiplex PCR, and the TCRdb table lists in-frame clones only, not all of them. V and J calls and clone size are copied from that table; D and trimming were computed from the DNA. The table shows approximately 390,000 clones, with nearly 90% occurring only once. The sequencing sample was made of PBMCs or T cells enriched from blood (not recorded which). The chain links TRBV5-4 to TRBJ1-4; 8 bases are a match to TRBD1. This clonotype originated in a woman in her 40s with acute COVID-19. The CDR3 loop reads CASSAQGAPGEKLFF. DNA for the CDR3: TGTGCCAGCAGCGCTCAGGGGGCTCCGGGTGAAAAACTGTTTTTT.